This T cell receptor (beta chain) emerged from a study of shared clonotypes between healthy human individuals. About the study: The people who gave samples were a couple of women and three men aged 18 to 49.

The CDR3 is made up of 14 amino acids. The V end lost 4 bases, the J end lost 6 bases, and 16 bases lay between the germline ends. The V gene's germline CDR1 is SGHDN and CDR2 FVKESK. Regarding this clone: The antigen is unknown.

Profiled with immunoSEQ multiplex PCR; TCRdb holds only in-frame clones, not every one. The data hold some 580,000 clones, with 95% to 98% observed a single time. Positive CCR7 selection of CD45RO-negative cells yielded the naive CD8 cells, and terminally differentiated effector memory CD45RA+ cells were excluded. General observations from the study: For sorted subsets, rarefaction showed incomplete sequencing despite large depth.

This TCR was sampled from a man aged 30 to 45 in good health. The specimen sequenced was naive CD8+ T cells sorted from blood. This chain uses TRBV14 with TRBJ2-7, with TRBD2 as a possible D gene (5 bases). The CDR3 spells CASSLSGLASEQYF. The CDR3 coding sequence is TGTGCCAGCAGCCTCTCCGGGCTAGCCAGCGAGCAGTACTTC.